This entry lists 6 T cell receptor beta chains sequenced from one sample in a study of cytomegalovirus exposure and HLA in healthy donors. PCR involved 60 Vbeta and 13 Jbeta primers. The method was immunoSEQ multiplex PCR; TCRdb's version includes in-frame clones alone and lacks a portion of them. This sample has roughly 150,000 clones, with around 86% found just once. The material sequenced was PBMCs. Every receptor here comes from a male donor in good health and CMV-seronegative.

This chain joins TRBV12-2 and TRBJ2-7; whether TRBD2, the table's D call, matches the DNA was not checked. TRBV12-2 is classified as a pseudogene. The CDR3 consists of 14 residues. CDR3 protein: CASRIPRVHYEQYF. CDR3 DNA sequence: TGTGCAAGTCGCATCCCCCGGGTCCACTACGAGCAGTACTTC.

V gene TRBV9 combines with J gene TRBJ2-5, with a possible D match to TRBD2 (7 bases). Trimming cost V 3 bases and J 2 bases, with 17 bases left between them. CDR1 is SGDLS and CDR2 is YYNGEE in the germline V gene. This CDR3 comprises 16 residues. The CDR3, as DNA: TGTGCCAGCAGCGGATGGCGGGGGCAAAAACAAGAGACCCAGTACTTC. As protein: CASSGWRGQKQETQYF.

This clone was picked up a small number of times. This chain uses TRBV6-5 with TRBJ1-2; D may be TRBD1 (6 bases). This CDR3 contains 15 residues. CDR1 is MNHEY, CDR2 SVGAGI, per germline. The V end was cut by 0 bases, the J end by 3 bases, with 11 bases between. The CDR3, as DNA: TGTGCCAGCAGTTACTCGGGTACAGGGCACTATGGCTACACCTTC. Translation: CASSYSGTGHYGYTF.

This sequence joins TRBV5-1 and TRBJ1-1, with D tentatively TRBD1 (6 bases). The CDR3 has 14 amino acids. CDR1 is SGHRS, CDR2 YFSETQ, per germline. The V end lost 0 bases, the J end lost 5 bases, and 11 bases lay between the germline ends. CDR3 bases: TGCGCCAGCAGCTTGGAGGGGGTTAGGACTGAAGCTTTCTTT. Encoded protein: CASSLEGVRTEAFF.

This clone was observed once. The gene calls are TRBV9 and TRBJ1-1; D uncertain. The CDR3 loop spans 14 amino acids. Germline CDR1 and CDR2: SGDLS and YYNGEE. The V end was cut by 3 bases, the J end by 4 bases, with 13 bases between. In DNA, the CDR3 is TGTGCCAGCAGCGGCGGGTCCCCGGGCACTGAAGCTTTCTTT. It encodes CASSGGSPGTEAFF.

The chain employs TRBV11-2 and TRBJ1-5, with no clear D. Germline V gene data show CDR1 as SGHAT and CDR2 as FQNNGV. The CDR3 sequence is 15 residues long. V gave up 0 bases and J gave up 0 bases, with 6 bases separating them. The CDR3 bases are TGTGCCAGCAGCTTAGACGGGGATAGCAATCAGCCCCAGCATTTT. Translation: CASSLDGDSNQPQHF. Complete variable domain (other parts from reference TRBV11-2 and TRBJ1-5): EAGVAQSPRYKIIEKRQSVAFWCNPISGHATLYWYQQILGQGPKLLIQFQNNGVVDDSQLPKDRFSAERLKGVDSTLKIQPAKLEDSAVYLCASSLDGDSNQPQHFGDGTRLSIL.